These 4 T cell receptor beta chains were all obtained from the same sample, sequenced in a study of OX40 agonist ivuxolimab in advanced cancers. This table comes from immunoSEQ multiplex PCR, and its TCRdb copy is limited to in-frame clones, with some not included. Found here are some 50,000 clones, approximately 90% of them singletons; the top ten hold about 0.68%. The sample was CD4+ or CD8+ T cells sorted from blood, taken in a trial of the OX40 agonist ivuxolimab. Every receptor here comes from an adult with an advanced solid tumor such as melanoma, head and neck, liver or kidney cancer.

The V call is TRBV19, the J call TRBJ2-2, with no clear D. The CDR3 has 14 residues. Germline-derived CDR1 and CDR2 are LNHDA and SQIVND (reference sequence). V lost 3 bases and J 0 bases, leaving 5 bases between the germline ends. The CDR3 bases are TGTGCCAGTAGTATGTTCGCGAACACCGGGGAGCTGTTTTTT. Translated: CASSMFANTGELFF.

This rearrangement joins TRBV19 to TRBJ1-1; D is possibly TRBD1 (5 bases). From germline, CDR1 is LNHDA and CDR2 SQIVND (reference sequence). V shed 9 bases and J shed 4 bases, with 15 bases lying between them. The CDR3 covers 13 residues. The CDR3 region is CASYPRGITEAFF. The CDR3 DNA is TGTGCCAGCTACCCACGGGGGATCACTGAAGCTTTCTTT.

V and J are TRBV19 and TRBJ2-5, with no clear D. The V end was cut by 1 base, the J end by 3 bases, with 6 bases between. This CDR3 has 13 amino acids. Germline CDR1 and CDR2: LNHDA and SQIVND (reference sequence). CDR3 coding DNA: TGTGCCAGTAGTATAGTCTGGGAAGAGACCCAGTACTTC. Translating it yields CASSIVWEETQYF.

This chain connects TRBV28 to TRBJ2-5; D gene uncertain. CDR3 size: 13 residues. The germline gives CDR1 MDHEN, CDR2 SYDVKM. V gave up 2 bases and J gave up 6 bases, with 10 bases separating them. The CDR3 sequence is CASSLQNPKTQYF. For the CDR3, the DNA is TGTGCCAGCAGTTTACAGAACCCAAAGACCCAGTACTTC.